The rows below give T cell receptor beta chains drawn from one sample of a study of blood T cells in healthy people across ages. TCRdb redid the calling of the 5' RACE reads with MiXCR, one entry per CDR3 protein. The sample has 980,000 or so distinct CDR3 sequences; 40% to 60% are singletons. Source material: blood. The receptors derive from a man in his thirties or forties in good health. CDR3s include the opening cysteine and the closing phenylalanine or tryptophan. A D gene is named only where the DNA matches it firmly. Size values are once, few and many counts, or a class for expanded clones, and some rows have none.

D gene: -
clone size: -
V gene: TRBV5-5
J gene: TRBJ2-5
CDR3 protein: CASSFVWTAQETQYF
CDR3 DNA: TGTGCCAGCAGCTTCGTCTGGACTGCCCAAGAGACCCAGTACTTC

D gene: TRBD1
clone size: -
V gene: TRBV24-1
J gene: TRBJ1-5
CDR3 protein: CATSDSRDRVNQPQHF
CDR3 DNA: TGTGCCACCAGTGATTCCCGAGACAGGGTCAATCAGCCCCAGCATTTT

D gene: -
clone size: few
V gene: TRBV6-6
J gene: TRBJ2-3
CDR3 protein: CASSSRGGPSTDTQYF
CDR3 DNA: TGTGCCAGCAGTAGCCGAGGGGGGCCTAGCACAGATACGCAGTATTTT

D gene: TRBD1
clone size: -
V gene: TRBV7-2
J gene: TRBJ1-5
CDR3 protein: CASSSGQVYQPQHF
CDR3 DNA: TGTGCCAGCAGCTCGGGACAGGTCTATCAGCCCCAGCATTTT

D gene: -
clone size: -
V gene: TRBV7-6
J gene: TRBJ2-3
CDR3 protein: CASSLAGGASDTQYF
CDR3 DNA: TGTGCCAGCAGCTTAGCGGGGGGAGCGTCAGATACGCAGTATTTT

D gene: TRBD2
clone size: -
V gene: TRBV10-2
J gene: TRBJ2-3
CDR3 protein: CASSEDGSGGAPDTQYF
CDR3 DNA: TGCGCCAGCAGTGAGGATGGTTCGGGGGGTGCACCAGATACGCAGTATTTT

D gene: TRBD1
clone size: once
V gene: TRBV19
J gene: TRBJ2-7
CDR3 protein: CASAEGQGINEQYF
CDR3 DNA: TGTGCCAGCGCTGAGGGACAGGGAATCAACGAGCAGTACTTC

D gene: TRBD1
clone size: -
V gene: TRBV24-1
J gene: TRBJ2-4
CDR3 protein: CATSDSRTGASRNIQYF
CDR3 DNA: TGTGCCACCAGTGATTCAAGGACAGGGGCGTCTAGAAACATTCAGTACTTC

D gene: TRBD1
clone size: -
V gene: TRBV7-9
J gene: TRBJ1-1
CDR3 protein: CASSPPRPDRDVTEAFF
CDR3 DNA: TGTGCCAGCAGCCCACCTCGCCCAGACAGGGACGTCACTGAAGCTTTCTTT

D gene: TRBD1
clone size: -
V gene: TRBV28
J gene: TRBJ1-1
CDR3 protein: CASSLWTGTGAIRNTEAFF
CDR3 DNA: TGTGCCAGCAGTTTATGGACCGGGACAGGAGCTATAAGGAACACTGAAGCTTTCTTT

D gene: -
clone size: -
V gene: TRBV10-3
J gene: TRBJ2-7
CDR3 protein: CAIRDGGLSYEQYF
CDR3 DNA: TGTGCCATCAGGGACGGGGGCCTCTCCTACGAGCAGTACTTC

D gene: -
clone size: -
V gene: TRBV4-2
J gene: TRBJ2-5
CDR3 protein: CASSQDPVRQETQYF
CDR3 DNA: TGTGCCAGCAGCCAAGATCCTGTCCGGCAAGAGACCCAGTACTTC

D gene: TRBD1
clone size: -
V gene: TRBV10-1
J gene: TRBJ1-1
CDR3 protein: CASSETGQDHTEAFF
CDR3 DNA: TGCGCCAGCAGTGAGACGGGACAGGACCACACTGAAGCTTTCTTT

D gene: TRBD1
clone size: -
V gene: TRBV29-1
J gene: TRBJ1-2
CDR3 protein: CSVLRTGGDYGYTF
CDR3 DNA: TGCAGCGTCCTCAGGACAGGGGGCGACTATGGCTACACCTTC

D gene: -
clone size: few
V gene: TRBV18
J gene: TRBJ2-7
CDR3 protein: CASSFDRTPYEQYF
CDR3 DNA: TGTGCCAGCTCATTCGACAGGACCCCCTACGAGCAGTACTTC

D gene: TRBD2
clone size: many
V gene: TRBV14
J gene: TRBJ2-5
CDR3 protein: CASSQERGGSETQYF
CDR3 DNA: TGTGCCAGCAGCCAAGAACGTGGCGGGAGCGAGACCCAGTACTTC

D gene: TRBD1
clone size: few
V gene: TRBV4-1
J gene: TRBJ2-3
CDR3 protein: CASSRGQGADTDTQYF
CDR3 DNA: TGCGCCAGCAGCCGGGGACAGGGGGCGGACACAGATACGCAGTATTTT

D gene: -
clone size: once
V gene: TRBV2
J gene: TRBJ1-6
CDR3 protein: CASSEAGTFANSPLYF
CDR3 DNA: TGTGCCAGCAGTGAAGCCGGGACCTTTGCTAATTCACCCCTCTACTTT

D gene: TRBD1
clone size: -
V gene: TRBV9
J gene: TRBJ2-1
CDR3 protein: CASSPHDRAHEQFF
CDR3 DNA: TGTGCCAGCAGCCCCCATGACAGGGCTCATGAGCAGTTCTTC

D gene: TRBD2
clone size: -
V gene: TRBV4-2
J gene: TRBJ2-5
CDR3 protein: CASSQDLAGGNEQYF
CDR3 DNA: TGTGCCAGCAGCCAAGATCTAGCGGGGGGAAATGAGCAGTACTTC

D gene: -
clone size: -
V gene: TRBV5-1
J gene: TRBJ1-2
CDR3 protein: CASSPDGRNNYGYTF
CDR3 DNA: TGCGCCAGCAGCCCGGACGGGAGGAACAACTATGGCTACACCTTC

D gene: -
clone size: once
V gene: TRBV27
J gene: TRBJ1-6
CDR3 protein: CASTPRGAYNSPLHF
CDR3 DNA: TGTGCCAGCACCCCACGGGGGGCCTATAATTCACCCCTCCACTTT

D gene: TRBD2
clone size: -
V gene: TRBV20-1
J gene: TRBJ2-3
CDR3 protein: CSAPGGGGTDTQYF
CDR3 DNA: TGCAGTGCCCCGGGGGGGGGGGGCACAGATACGCAGTATTTT

D gene: -
clone size: -
V gene: TRBV12-3/TRBV12-4
J gene: TRBJ2-3
CDR3 protein: CASSHQARVADLPAYDTQYF
CDR3 DNA: TGTGCCAGCAGCCATCAAGCCCGGGTAGCCGATCTTCCGGCATACGATACGCAGTATTTT

D gene: -
clone size: -
V gene: TRBV20-1
J gene: TRBJ2-3
CDR3 protein: CSARAHRAANTDTQYF
CDR3 DNA: TGCAGTGCTAGAGCGCATCGGGCTGCCAACACAGATACGCAGTATTTT

D gene: -
clone size: -
V gene: TRBV6-5
J gene: TRBJ2-4
CDR3 protein: CASSYRLQPRQNIQYF
CDR3 DNA: TGTGCCAGCAGTTACCGGTTACAACCCCGGCAAAACATTCAGTACTTC

D gene: -
clone size: -
V gene: TRBV12-3/TRBV12-4
J gene: TRBJ2-3
CDR3 protein: CASRWAADTQYF
CDR3 DNA: TGTGCCAGCAGGTGGGCGGCGGATACGCAGTATTTT

D gene: TRBD1
clone size: -
V gene: TRBV27
J gene: TRBJ2-2
CDR3 protein: CASSRRVKGATGELFF
CDR3 DNA: TGTGCCAGCAGTCGCCGAGTGAAGGGGGCCACCGGGGAGCTGTTTTTT

D gene: -
clone size: -
V gene: TRBV2
J gene: TRBJ2-3
CDR3 protein: CASIRTGSSTDTQYF
CDR3 DNA: TGTGCCAGCATCCGGACGGGTTCTAGCACAGATACGCAGTATTTT

D gene: TRBD1
clone size: few
V gene: TRBV5-1
J gene: TRBJ1-2
CDR3 protein: CASSLETGGRGYTF
CDR3 DNA: TGCGCCAGCAGCCTGGAGACAGGGGGCCGAGGCTACACCTTC

D gene: -
clone size: few
V gene: TRBV5-1
J gene: TRBJ2-1
CDR3 protein: CASSSTSPKDEQFF
CDR3 DNA: TGCGCCAGCAGCTCGACTTCCCCTAAGGATGAGCAGTTCTTC

D gene: -
clone size: -
V gene: TRBV7-8
J gene: TRBJ2-1
CDR3 protein: CASSLALQKETQFF
CDR3 DNA: TGTGCCAGCAGCTTAGCGCTCCAAAAAGAGACCCAGTTCTTC

D gene: TRBD2
clone size: -
V gene: TRBV9
J gene: TRBJ2-3
CDR3 protein: CTSSYGLAGHTDTQYF
CDR3 DNA: TGTACCAGCAGCTATGGACTAGCGGGGCACACAGATACGCAGTATTTT